This T cell receptor beta chain was identified during a study of cytomegalovirus exposure and HLA in healthy donors. Concerning this clone: Its antigen remains unknown.

Study observations and caveats: Most of the TCR beta V segments (in an earlier analysis) were productive either about 87% or about 30% of the time. Among TCR beta chains, those listed as cytomegalovirus-associated numbered over 150. TCR beta sequences numbering under 20,000 were associated with HLA alleles at 0.05 false discovery rate in a later analysis.

Germline lookup yields CDR1 MGHRA and CDR2 YSYEKL. V lost 4 bases and J lost 5; bases outside the gene matches: 8. The CDR3 contains 16 residues. The PCR contained 60 Vbeta and 13 Jbeta primers. Clones were sequenced by immunoSEQ multiplex PCR, and TCRdb holds only the in-frame ones, with some missing. There are around 150,000 clones in the sample; 79% occur only once, and roughly 6.7% lies in the top ten. This receptor was identified in a man aged 50 to 59 in good health and CMV-seropositive. Sequences were obtained from PBMCs. The chain combines TRBV4-1 with TRBJ2-1, with TRBD2 matching over 10 bases. CDR3 DNA sequence: TGCGCCAGCAGCCGAGGGACCGGGACTAGCGACAATGAGCAGTTCTTC. Translated: CASSRGTGTSDNEQFF.